This T cell receptor beta chain comes out of a study of shared T cell receptors in the human thymus. Data came from immunoSEQ multiplex PCR; TCRdb stores just in-frame clones and leaves some out. The sample has about 380,000 clones; approximately 95% are singletons. The CDR3 extends over 18 amino acids. Germline lookup yields CDR1 SGHTA and CDR2 FQGTGA. Concerning this clone: The junction does not match germline at one end; this may be a read error.

The sample was thymocytes. The chain uses TRBV7-3 and TRBJ2-7; 9 positions match TRBD2. The clonotype originates from a human donor. The CDR3 spells CASSLLGKHGTSSHEQYF. The CDR3 DNA reads TGTGCCAGCAGCTTATTGGGGAAACACGGGACTAGCTCCCACGAGCAGTACTTC.